This T cell receptor (beta chain) derives from a study of patients and donors after allogeneic stem cell transplantation. One entry per CDR3 protein results from TCRdb running MiXCR on the RT-PCR reads. The sample holds about a million distinct CDR3 sequences, roughly 18% seen once. Germline CDR1 and CDR2: ENHRY and SYGVKD. Trimming took off 4 bases at V and 4 bases at J, with 10 bases between the two ends. CDR3 length equals 13 residues. The rearrangement links TRBV10-3 to TRBJ2-5; the D gene is possibly TRBD2 (6 bases). This clonotype was obtained from a human donor who was either an allogeneic HSCT recipient or a stem cell or donor lymphocyte infusion donor (not recorded which). It is not recorded whose cells these are; they may come from a transplant donor. Source material: blood, either unsorted or a sorted T cell fraction (not recorded which). The CDR3 DNA reads as TGTGCCATCAGTGGCGGGGTGGGAGAGACCCAGTACTTC. Translated, it gives CAISGGVGETQYF.